This TCR beta chain was captured in a study of human CD8 memory T cell subsets. General study results and limits: There was only minimal overlap between the repertoires of stem-like memory and precursor exhausted T cells.

Germline-derived CDR1 and CDR2 are MNHEY and SMNVEV (reference sequence). CDR3 size: 16 residues. Healthy donors supplied buffy coats, and the PBMC came from them. Comment on this clonotype: As yet, its antigen is unknown.

TCR beta was sequenced from UMI-tagged 5' RACE libraries. With the 5' RACE reads reprocessed, TCRdb shows one record per CDR3 protein and no DNA. Its table lists some 10,000 distinct CDR3 sequences. The material sequenced was CD8+ stem-like memory T cells (TSCM and TCM) sorted from PBMCs. The subset denotes: stem-like memory CD8 T cells (TSTEM), CCR7+ PD-1- TIGIT-. This receptor was obtained from a human donor in good health. The V call is TRBV27, the J call TRBJ1-6; TCRdb calls TRBD1, which cannot be checked without DNA. The CDR3 region is CASSLIGGTGGRPLHF.